The sequence of this T cell receptor (beta chain) was determined in a study of blood T cell repertoires in COVID-19. Study in general: T cells, B-cell-depleted T cells, or PBMCs supplied cDNA or gDNA.

In Seattle, patients joined the study during active infection and were tracked longitudinally. How the authors handled the data: The assay estimated nucleated cells by amplifying reference gene primers. Assay: immunoSEQ multiplex PCR; the TCRdb copy retains only in-frame clones and omits some. That table gives V, J and clone size, and the DNA gave D and trimming. The sample holds some 300,000 clones; roughly 90% are singletons and the top ten take about 1%. The CDR3 extends over 15 amino acids. The germline V gene has CDR1 ENHRY and CDR2 SYGVKD. Trimming shortened V by 0 bases and J by 5 bases, and 13 bases separated the two germline ends.

V usage is TRBV10-3 and J usage is TRBJ1-2; D remains unclear. Input material: peripheral blood. The clonotype originates from a woman in her 40s with COVID-19, enrolled during active disease. The CDR3 DNA sequence: TGTGCCATCAGTGAGTCCCAACCCCCCCAGTATGGCTACACCTTC. Its protein product is CAISESQPPQYGYTF.